A selection of T cell receptor beta chains follows, all from one sample in a study of tissue T cells after allogeneic stem cell transplantation. TCRdb's copy holds only in-frame clones and misses some; the assay was immunoSEQ multiplex PCR. The table records 35,000 to 50,000 clones, more than 90% of them present only once. The specimen comprised blood, sampled before transplantation. Receptor source: a woman aged 40-75 years who later had graft-versus-host disease after an allogeneic stem cell transplant. The CDR3 runs from the conserved cysteine through the conserved F or W. D genes are given only for firm matches. The size of a clone is reported for some rows only, either as once, few or many, or as a class for expanded clones.

TRBV4-3	.	.	TRBJ1-4	CASSQSGRGGEKLFF	TGCGCCAGCAGCCAAAGTGGTCGGGGGGGTGAAAAACTGTTTTTT
TRBV7-9	.	.	TRBJ1-2	CASSLAGNYGYTF	TGTGCCAGCAGCTTAGCGGGAAACTATGGCTACACCTTC
TRBV4-1	TRBD2	.	TRBJ2-7	CASSRGSGLAGGISYEQYF	TGCGCCAGCAGCCGGGGGTCGGGACTAGCGGGAGGGATCTCCTACGAGCAGTACTTC
TRBV5-6	TRBD1	.	TRBJ2-1	CASSLEGTGVYNEQFF	TGTGCCAGCAGCTTGGAGGGGACAGGGGTCTACAATGAGCAGTTCTTC
TRBV11-2	TRBD2	.	TRBJ2-7	CASSLVTSGVTYEQYF	TGTGCCAGCAGCTTAGTGACTAGCGGGGTTACCTACGAGCAGTACTTC
TRBV5-4	.	once	TRBJ2-3	CASSLEGGNKDTQYF	TGTGCCAGCAGCTTGGAAGGAGGCAACAAAGATACGCAGTATTTT
TRBV15	.	.	TRBJ2-3	CATSRDRSGVDTQYF	TGTGCCACCAGCAGAGATCGGTCGGGAGTGGATACGCAGTATTTT
TRBV5-1	.	.	TRBJ1-3	CASSLEPGAHGNTIYF	TGCGCCAGCAGCTTGGAACCAGGGGCTCATGGAAACACCATATATTTT
TRBV10-3	.	once	TRBJ1-2	CAISGQDYGYTF	TGTGCCATATCTGGCCAGGACTATGGCTACACCTTC
TRBV6-5	.	.	TRBJ2-7	CASSKPGGSYEQYF	TGTGCCAGCAGCAAGCCTGGCGGGTCCTACGAGCAGTACTTC
TRBV9	.	.	TRBJ2-3	CASSVDADTQYF	TGTGCCAGCAGCGTAGACGCAGATACGCAGTATTTT
TRBV7-9	.	.	TRBJ1-1	CASSLNRMNTEAFF	TGTGCCAGCAGCTTAAACCGCATGAACACTGAAGCTTTCTTT
TRBV2	TRBD2	.	TRBJ2-3	CASSPAGGVDTQYF	TGTGCCAGCAGTCCCGCGGGAGGGGTAGATACGCAGTATTTT
TRBV6-2/TRBV6-3	.	.	TRBJ2-6	CASSYGGTGANVLTF	TGTGCCAGCAGTTACGGGGGGACTGGGGCCAACGTCCTGACTTTC
TRBV19	.	once	TRBJ2-6	CASSRDGGSGANVLTF	TGTGCCAGTAGCAGGGACGGTGGCTCTGGGGCCAACGTCCTGACTTTC
TRBV29-1	TRBD2	.	TRBJ2-1	CSVVSGRAHNEQFF	TGCAGCGTTGTTAGCGGGAGGGCCCACAATGAGCAGTTCTTC
TRBV11-3	.	.	TRBJ2-5	CASSLDRETQYF	TGTGCCAGCAGCTTAGATAGGGAGACCCAGTACTTC
TRBV6-5	.	.	TRBJ1-6	CASTPGPGGSPLHF	TGTGCCAGCACGCCGGGACCGGGCGGTTCACCCCTCCACTTT
TRBV29-1	TRBD1	.	TRBJ1-2	CSITQGIIDYGYTF	TGCAGCATCACACAGGGGATAATCGACTATGGCTACACCTTC
TRBV15	.	.	TRBJ2-2	CATSSRGRELFF	TGTGCCACCAGCAGCAGGGGAAGGGAGCTGTTTTTT
TRBV28	TRBD1	.	TRBJ1-2	CASARGAEGYGYTF	TGTGCCAGCGCCAGGGGGGCGGAAGGCTATGGCTACACCTTC
TRBV5-1	.	.	TRBJ2-6	CASSLAVSGANVLTF	TGCGCCAGCAGCTTGGCTGTTTCTGGGGCCAACGTCCTGACTTTC
TRBV27	.	.	TRBJ2-1	CASSAYRFRSYNEQFF	TGTGCCAGCAGTGCCTACAGGTTCCGCTCCTACAATGAGCAGTTCTTC
TRBV7-2	.	once	TRBJ1-1	CASVNRYIQNTEAFF	TGTGCCAGCGTAAACAGATACATACAAAACACTGAAGCTTTCTTT
TRBV18	TRBD2	.	TRBJ2-1	CASSPTTSGTYNEQFF	TGTGCCAGCTCACCCACAACTAGCGGGACATACAATGAGCAGTTCTTC
TRBV11-3	.	.	TRBJ2-7	CASSAAGTPDYEQYF	TGTGCCAGCAGCGCAGCGGGGACACCGGATTACGAGCAGTACTTC
TRBV11-3	.	.	TRBJ1-6	CASSLASGSPLHF	TGTGCCAGCAGCTTAGCTTCCGGCTCACCCCTCCACTTT
TRBV30	TRBD1	.	TRBJ1-1	CAWSVGTGNTEAFF	TGTGCCTGGAGTGTGGGGACAGGAAACACTGAAGCTTTCTTT
TRBV2	.	.	TRBJ1-1	CASSQPRDALDTEAFF	TGTGCCAGCAGTCAGCCCCGGGACGCCCTGGACACTGAAGCTTTCTTT
TRBV19	.	once	TRBJ1-3	CASTDGGAGLSGNTIYF	TGTGCCAGTACCGACGGGGGGGCAGGGCTCTCTGGAAACACCATATATTTT
TRBV5-8	.	.	TRBJ1-5	CASSNRDGFNQPQHF	TGTGCCAGCAGCAACCGGGACGGCTTTAATCAGCCCCAGCATTTT
TRBV5-4	.	.	TRBJ1-1	CASSLRAQNTEAFF	TGTGCCAGCAGCTTAAGGGCGCAGAACACTGAAGCTTTCTTT
TRBV7-2	TRBD2	.	TRBJ2-1	CASSLSGLAGGAEQFF	TGTGCCAGCAGCTTATCGGGACTAGCGGGAGGGGCTGAGCAGTTCTTC
TRBV4-3	.	.	TRBJ1-2	CASSQDRGVGYGYTF	TGCGCCAGCAGCCAAGATCGGGGAGTTGGGTATGGCTACACCTTC
TRBV20-1	.	.	TRBJ2-1	CSASRDNSYNEQFF	TGCAGTGCTAGTCGGGACAACTCCTACAATGAGCAGTTCTTC
TRBV12-3/TRBV12-4	TRBD1	.	TRBJ1-2	CASSRDRGYGYTF	TGTGCCAGCAGCCGCGACAGGGGCTATGGCTACACCTTC
TRBV7-2	.	.	TRBJ1-1	CASSLGRWNTEAFF	TGTGCCAGCAGCTTAGGTAGGTGGAACACTGAAGCTTTCTTT